The entry below describes one T cell receptor beta chain. The data are from a study of shared clonotypes between healthy human individuals. This CDR3 has 18 residues. V was clipped by 1 base and J by 2 bases, with 20 bases between them. In germline, CDR1 is MGHRA, CDR2 YSYEKL. Profiling relied on immunoSEQ multiplex PCR, and the TCRdb table lists in-frame clones only, not all of them. The sample lists 600,000 to 750,000 clones, around 90% occurring once. This chain joins TRBV4-1 and TRBJ1-2, with D possibly being TRBD1 (5 bases). The sequence was collected from a man between 18 and 29 years old in good health. Some clones in this sample may be carry-over from other donors' samples. Sequenced sample: memory CD8+ T cells from PBMCs. Subset reported: CD45RO+ cells pooled with CCR7-negative TemRA cells. This chain's CDR3 is CASSQVGGARKENYGYTF. CDR3 nucleotide sequence: TGCGCCAGCAGCCAAGTGGGAGGGGCGAGAAAAGAAAACTATGGCTACACCTTC.